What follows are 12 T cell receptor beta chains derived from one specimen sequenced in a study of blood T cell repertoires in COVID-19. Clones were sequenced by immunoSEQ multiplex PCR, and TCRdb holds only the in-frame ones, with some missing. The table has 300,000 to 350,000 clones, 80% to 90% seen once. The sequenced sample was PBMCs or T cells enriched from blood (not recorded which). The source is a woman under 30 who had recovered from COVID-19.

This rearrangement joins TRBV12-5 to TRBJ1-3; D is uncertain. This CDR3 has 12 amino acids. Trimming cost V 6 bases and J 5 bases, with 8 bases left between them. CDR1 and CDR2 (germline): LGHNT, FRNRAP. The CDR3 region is CASGYSRNTIYF. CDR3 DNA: TGTGCTAGTGGCTACTCGCGAAACACCATATATTTT.

The CDR3 region has the DNA TGTGCCAGCAGCTTCCTCCTGGGGGGAGGATACTACGAGCAGTACTTC. Translation: CASSFLLGGGYYEQYF. V is TRBV7-8 and J is TRBJ2-7; D possibly corresponds to TRBD2 (6 bases). Germline-derived CDR1 and CDR2 are SGHVS and FQNEAQ. The V and J ends lost 3 bases and 3 bases respectively, with 18 bases between them. This CDR3 is built from 16 residues.

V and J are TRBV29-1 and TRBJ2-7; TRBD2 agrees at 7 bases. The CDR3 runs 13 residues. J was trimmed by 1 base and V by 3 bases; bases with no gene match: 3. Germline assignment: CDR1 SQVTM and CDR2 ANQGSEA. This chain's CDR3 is CSVDVRGSYEQYF. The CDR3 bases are TGCAGCGTTGATGTGCGGGGGTCCTACGAGCAGTACTTC.

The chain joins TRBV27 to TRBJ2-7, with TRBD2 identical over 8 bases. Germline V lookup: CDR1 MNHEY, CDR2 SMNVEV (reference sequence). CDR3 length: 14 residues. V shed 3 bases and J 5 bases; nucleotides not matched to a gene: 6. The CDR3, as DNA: TGTGCCAGCAGTTTTGTGACGGGAGGGCACGAGCAGTACTTC. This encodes CASSFVTGGHEQYF.

DNA of the CDR3: TGCAGCGTTGGGCAGGGCCTCTCCATGAACACTGAAGCTTTCTTT. Residues: CSVGQGLSMNTEAFF. The V call is TRBV29-1, the J call TRBJ1-1; possible D gene TRBD1, 5 bases. V was pared by 4 bases and J by 0 bases, with 15 bases between. The V gene's germline CDR1 is SQVTM and CDR2 ANQGSEA. The CDR3 is made up of 15 amino acids.

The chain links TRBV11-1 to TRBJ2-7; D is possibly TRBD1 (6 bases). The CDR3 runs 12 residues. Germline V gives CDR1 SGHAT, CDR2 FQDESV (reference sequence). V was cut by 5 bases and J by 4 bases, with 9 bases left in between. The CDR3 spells CASSPDRYEQYF. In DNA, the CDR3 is TGTGCCAGCAGCCCGGACAGATACGAGCAGTACTTC.

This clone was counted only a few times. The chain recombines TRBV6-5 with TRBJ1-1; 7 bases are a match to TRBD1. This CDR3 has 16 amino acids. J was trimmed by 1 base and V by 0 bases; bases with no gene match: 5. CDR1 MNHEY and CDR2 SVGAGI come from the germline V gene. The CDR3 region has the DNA TGTGCCAGCAGTTACTCAGGGGGCGCGAGGAACACTGAAGCTTTCTTT. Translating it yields CASSYSGGARNTEAFF.

CDR3 amino acids: CATSRGLAGVVETQYF. CDR3 in DNA: TGTGCCACCAGCAGAGGCCTAGCGGGAGTGGTCGAGACCCAGTACTTC. This chain links TRBV15 with TRBJ2-5; the match to TRBD2 covers 10 bases. Unmatched junction bases numbered 7, after V lost 1 base and J lost 5 bases. The CDR3 is 16 amino acids. Per germline, CDR1 LNHNV and CDR2 YYDKDF (reference sequence).

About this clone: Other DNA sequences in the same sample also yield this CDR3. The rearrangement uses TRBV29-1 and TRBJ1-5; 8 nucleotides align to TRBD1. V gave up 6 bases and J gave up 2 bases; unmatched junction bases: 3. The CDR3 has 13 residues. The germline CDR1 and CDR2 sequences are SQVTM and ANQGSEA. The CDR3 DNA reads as TGCAGCGTCGCGACAGGGGGCAATCAGCCCCAGCATTTT. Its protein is CSVATGGNQPQHF. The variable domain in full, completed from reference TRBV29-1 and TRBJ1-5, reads SAVISQKPSRDICQRGTSLTIQCQVDSQVTMMFWYRQQPGQSLTLIATANQGSEATYESGFVIDKFPISRPNLTFSTLTVSNMSPEDSSIYLCSVATGGNQPQHFGDGTRLSIL.

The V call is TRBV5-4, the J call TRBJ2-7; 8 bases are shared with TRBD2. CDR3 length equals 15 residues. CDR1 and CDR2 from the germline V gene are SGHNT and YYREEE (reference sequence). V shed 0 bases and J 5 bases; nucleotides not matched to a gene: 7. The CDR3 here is CASSLAGRAGNEQYF. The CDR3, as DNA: TGTGCCAGCAGCTTGGCCGGGAGGGCCGGAAACGAGCAGTACTTC. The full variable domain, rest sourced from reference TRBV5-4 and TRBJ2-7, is ETGVTQSPTHLIKTRGQQVTLRCSSQSGHNTVSWYQQALGQGPQFIFQYYREEENGRGNFPPRFSGLQFPNYSSELNVNALELDDSALYLCASSLAGRAGNEQYFGPGTRLTVT.

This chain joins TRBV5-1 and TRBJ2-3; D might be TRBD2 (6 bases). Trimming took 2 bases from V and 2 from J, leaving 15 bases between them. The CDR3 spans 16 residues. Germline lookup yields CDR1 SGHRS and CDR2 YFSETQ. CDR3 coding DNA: TGCGCCAGCAGCTTTGGACTGGCGGGGTTCACAGATACGCAGTATTTT. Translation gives CASSFGLAGFTDTQYF.

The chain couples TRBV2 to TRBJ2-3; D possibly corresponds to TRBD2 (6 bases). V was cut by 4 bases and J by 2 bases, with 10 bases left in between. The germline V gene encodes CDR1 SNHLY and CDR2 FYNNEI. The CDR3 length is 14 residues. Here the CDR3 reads CASSVAAPTDTQYF. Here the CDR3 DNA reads TGTGCCAGCAGTGTAGCGGCACCCACAGATACGCAGTATTTT.